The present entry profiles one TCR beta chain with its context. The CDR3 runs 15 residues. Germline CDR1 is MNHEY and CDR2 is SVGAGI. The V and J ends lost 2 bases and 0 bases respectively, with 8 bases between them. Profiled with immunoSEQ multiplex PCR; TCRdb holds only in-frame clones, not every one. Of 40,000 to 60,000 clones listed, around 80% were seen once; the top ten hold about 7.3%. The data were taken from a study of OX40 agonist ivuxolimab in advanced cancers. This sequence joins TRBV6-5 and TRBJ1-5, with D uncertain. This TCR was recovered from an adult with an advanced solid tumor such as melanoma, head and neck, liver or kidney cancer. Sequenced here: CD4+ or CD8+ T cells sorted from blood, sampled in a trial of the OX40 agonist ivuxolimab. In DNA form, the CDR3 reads TGTGCCAGCAGTTACAGGCACAATAGCAATCAGCCCCAGCATTTT. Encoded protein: CASSYRHNSNQPQHF.